This T cell receptor beta chain was sequenced in a study of blood T cells in healthy people across ages. Worth noting for this clonotype: The antigen remains undetermined.

The use of a sample-barcoded 5' primer and a J-beta primer mix characterized a second PCR of roughly 6 to 11 cycles. Carrying 12 random nucleotides, a template-switch adaptor labeled each individual cDNA molecule. In TCRdb, the 5' RACE reads were re-called with MiXCR into one record per CDR3 protein. Here the sample spans 710,000 or so distinct CDR3 sequences, less than 40% being singletons. Study-level findings and limits: Diversity estimates drawn from one million T cells were deemed underestimates. TCR beta diversity per million T cells fell roughly linearly with age.

Trimming pared 3 bases from V and 9 bases from J, leaving 6 bases between. This CDR3 has 12 residues. From germline, CDR1 is SGHAT and CDR2 FQNNGV. Total RNA, at least 6 micrograms per sample, was extracted from PBMCs. This chain joins TRBV11-2 and TRBJ1-6, with unresolved D. The source of this sequence is a woman older than 75 in good health. The sequencing sample was made of blood. DNA for the CDR3: TGTGCCAGCAGCTTTGGTCTTTCACCCCTCCACTTT. Encoded protein: CASSFGLSPLHF.